The 19 T cell receptor beta chains reported below all come from one sample, sequenced in a study of blood T cell repertoires in COVID-19 (dated by TCRdb to 2020 to 2022). Library construction relied on the immunoSEQ multiplex PCR assay. In TCRdb, the immuneACCESS table is reduced to in-frame sequences with V and J assigned. These tables do not hold every clone; where another copy was compared, an unresolved V gene accounts for under half, and the others remain unexplained. In this sample the table shows about 180,000 clones, about nine tenths of which occur a single time. Jointly, the top ten make up around 20% of the sample. Sequenced: peripheral blood. Receptors originate from a man in his 70s with active or convalescent COVID-19.

The genes are TRBV6-5 and TRBJ1-5; 7 positions agree with TRBD1. The CDR3 runs to 15 residues. Germline lookup yields CDR1 MNHEY and CDR2 SVGAGI. With 7 bases clipped from V and 0 bases from J, the junction kept 6 bases outside the gene matches. CDR3 sequence (DNA): TGTGCCAGCAACGGGGGACAGCTTAGCAATCAGCCCCAGCATTTT. It is translated as CASNGGQLSNQPQHF.

This chain joins TRBV24-1 and TRBJ2-3; TRBD2 might be the D (7 bases). Between the trimmed V and J ends, which lost 3 bases and 1 base, there was a span of 16 bases. The CDR3 sequence is 17 residues long. Germline V lookup: CDR1 KGHDR, CDR2 SFDVKD. The CDR3, as DNA: TGTGCCACCAGTGATCCGAGGGAGGGGGGTGGCACAGATACGCAGTATTTT. Amino acids: CATSDPREGGGTDTQYF.

This sequence joins TRBV7-9 and TRBJ1-2; TRBD1 matches 9 bases. The V gene end was trimmed by 1 base and the J gene end by 1 base; junction bases not matched to a gene: 7. The CDR3 runs 17 residues. Germline CDR1 SEHNR, CDR2 FQNEAQ (reference sequence). The CDR3 region has the DNA TGTGCCAGCAGCTTAGGGGAAACAGGGGGCCGTAACTATGGCTACACCTTC. This sequence encodes CASSLGETGGRNYGYTF.

This clone was seen only once. CDR3: CSVEELGQGDTGELFF. Written as DNA, the CDR3 is TGCAGCGTTGAGGAGCTGGGACAGGGGGACACCGGGGAGCTGTTTTTT. This sequence joins TRBV29-1 and TRBJ2-2; 11 bases map to TRBD1. V dropped 3 bases and J dropped 3; count of bases not matched to a gene: 6. The germline CDR1 and CDR2 sequences are SQVTM and ANQGSEA. The CDR3 is 16 residues long.

V is TRBV7-2 and J is TRBJ2-7, with 10 nucleotides matching TRBD1. Germline-derived CDR1 and CDR2 are SGHTA and FQGNSA. Trimming cost V 5 bases and J 7 bases; bases outside gene matches: 8. The CDR3 consists of 14 residues. In DNA, the CDR3 is TGTGCCAGCAGCACCGGGACAGGGGTCTGGGAGCAGTACTTC. Its protein is CASSTGTGVWEQYF.

The chain employs TRBV3-1 (or the pseudogene TRBV3-2) and TRBJ2-2, with a tentative D call TRBD1 (7 bases). Germline loops: CDR1 LGHDT, CDR2 YNNKEL (reference sequence). This CDR3 has 17 amino acids. Trimming left V 2 bases short and J 5 bases short, with 18 bases between. This CDR3 reads CASSQRGRRAGTGELFF. In nucleotides, the CDR3 is TGTGCCAGCAGCCAAAGGGGGCGCAGGGCGGGAACCGGGGAGCTGTTTTTT.

J is TRBJ1-5 and V is TRBV6-2 or TRBV6-3; 7 bases align to TRBD1. Germline V gives CDR1 MNHEY, CDR2 SVGEGT. CDR3 length: 15 residues. The ends lost 6 bases at V and 4 bases at J; junction bases unmatched: 9. This chain's CDR3 is CASSDLGGANQPQHF. The CDR3 nucleotides are TGTGCCAGCAGCGACTTAGGGGGCGCAAATCAGCCCCAGCATTTT.

This clone was recorded a few times. J is TRBJ2-7 and V is TRBV7-9; TRBD1 aligns across 9 bases. The V segment lost 5 bases and the J segment 4 bases; nucleotides outside the gene matches: 18. Germline V gene lookup returns CDR1 SEHNR and CDR2 FQNEAQ (reference sequence). The CDR3 length is 18 residues. DNA of the CDR3: TGTGCCAGCAGCCTCAGCACCGGGACAGGGATTAATACTTACGAGCAGTACTTC. Residues: CASSLSTGTGINTYEQYF.

This chain links TRBV18 with TRBJ1-3; D remains unclear. Germline assignment: CDR1 KGHSH and CDR2 LQKENI. Between the trimmed V and J ends, which lost 2 bases and 0 bases, there was a span of 8 bases. CDR3 size: 15 residues. CDR3: CASSPIILSGNTIYF. CDR3 DNA sequence: TGTGCCAGCTCACCAATAATCCTCTCTGGAAACACCATATATTTT.

The rearrangement joins TRBV7-2 to TRBJ2-3; 8 nucleotides align to TRBD2. The CDR3 has 13 amino acids. Per the germline V gene, CDR1 is SGHTA and CDR2 is FQGNSA. The junction had 3 bases not matched to a gene; V was cut back by 4 bases and J by 6 bases. The CDR3 here is CASSSRGGDTQYF. CDR3 nucleotides: TGTGCCAGCAGCTCCCGGGGGGGGGATACGCAGTATTTT.

Only one count was recorded for this clone. This chain links TRBV5-1 with TRBJ2-5, with 9 bases that match TRBD1. This CDR3 comprises 16 residues. With 0 bases clipped from V and 4 bases from J, the junction kept 7 bases outside the gene matches. The germline gives CDR1 SGHRS, CDR2 YFSETQ. CDR3 in amino acids: CASSLVGDRGGETQYF. The CDR3 DNA reads TGCGCCAGCAGCTTGGTTGGTGACAGGGGGGGAGAGACCCAGTACTTC.

This chain uses TRBV7-2 with TRBJ1-2; 9 bases fit TRBD1. Germline CDR1 reads SGHTA; CDR2 reads FQGNSA. V lost 4 bases and J lost 6; bases outside the gene matches: 12. This CDR3 contains 16 residues. The CDR3 spells CASSSYRDRVRDGYTF. CDR3 sequence (DNA): TGTGCCAGCAGCTCTTACCGGGACAGGGTTCGGGATGGCTACACCTTC. Full variable domain (missing parts from reference TRBV7-2 and TRBJ1-2): GAGVSQSPSNKVTEKGKDVELRCDPISGHTALYWYRQSLGQGLEFLIYFQGNSAPDKSGLPSDRFSAERTGGSVSTLTIQRTQQEDSAVYLCASSSYRDRVRDGYTFGSGTRLTVV.

This clone appeared a few times. V is TRBV23-1 and J is TRBJ2-7; D uncertain. TRBV23-1 is annotated as an ORF whose role is uncertain. The CDR3 is 14 amino acids. Trimming left V 10 bases short and J 0 bases short, with 16 bases between. The CDR3 DNA follows: TGCGCCACTTTGACTCCTCCTAGCTCCTACGAGCAGTACTTC. This encodes CATLTPPSSYEQYF.

The genes are TRBV7-2 and TRBJ1-2; 9 bases fit TRBD1. The CDR3 is 15 residues long. Germline V lookup: CDR1 SGHTA, CDR2 FQGNSA. Trimming removed 5 bases from V and 2 bases from J; junction bases left unmatched: 6. The CDR3 loop is CASSPWTGANYGYTF. DNA of the CDR3: TGTGCCAGCAGCCCGTGGACAGGGGCAAACTATGGCTACACCTTC.

This sequence joins TRBV7-2 and TRBJ2-1, with TRBD1 as a possible D gene (5 bases). Looked up from germline, CDR1 is SGHTA and CDR2 is FQGNSA. CDR3 length equals 15 residues. V dropped 5 bases and J dropped 5 bases, with 16 bases sitting between them. As DNA, the CDR3 is TGTGCCAGCAGCCTCCTATGGGGCCCTGACAATGAGCAGTTCTTC. It specifies CASSLLWGPDNEQFF.

The DNA for the CDR3 is TGTGCCAGCAGTTTGAGGCAGGGCCGGGTGAACACTGAAGCTTTCTTT. It yields the protein CASSLRQGRVNTEAFF. The chain joins TRBV27 to TRBJ1-1; D perhaps matches TRBD1 (5 bases). From germline, CDR1 is MNHEY and CDR2 SMNVEV (reference sequence). V was clipped by 3 bases and J by 0 bases, with 14 bases between them. The CDR3 covers 16 residues.

The genes are TRBV7-2 and TRBJ1-2; no clear D. This CDR3 is 13 amino acids long. Trimming took 4 bases from V and 4 from J, leaving 10 bases between them. CDR1 is SGHTA and CDR2 is FQGNSA in the germline V gene. CDR3 region: CASSSNPGYGYTF. CDR3 DNA: TGTGCCAGCAGCTCGAACCCCGGCTATGGCTACACCTTC. The full variable domain, its missing parts supplied by reference TRBV7-2 and TRBJ1-2, is GAGVSQSPSNKVTEKGKDVELRCDPISGHTALYWYRQSLGQGLEFLIYFQGNSAPDKSGLPSDRFSAERTGGSVSTLTIQRTQQEDSAVYLCASSSNPGYGYTFGSGTRLTVV.

V gene TRBV25-1 combines with J gene TRBJ2-1, with D maybe TRBD2 (5 bases). This CDR3 contains 13 residues. V lost 4 bases, J lost 4 bases, and 8 bases lay in between. Germline loops: CDR1 MGHDK, CDR2 SYGVNS. The CDR3 here is CASSVGAYNEQFF. The CDR3, as DNA: TGTGCCAGCAGTGTGGGAGCATACAATGAGCAGTTCTTC. Complete variable domain (other parts from reference TRBV25-1 and TRBJ2-1): EADIYQTPRYLVIGTGKKITLECSQTMGHDKMYWYQQDPGMELHLIHYSYGVNSTEKGDLSSESTVSRIRTEHFPLTLESARPSHTSQYLCASSVGAYNEQFFGPGTRLTVL.

This chain connects TRBV14 to TRBJ1-1, with a weak D call TRBD1 (6 bases). Germline lookup yields CDR1 SGHDN and CDR2 FVKESK. CDR3 size: 12 residues. V was shortened by 2 bases and J by 10 bases, with 11 bases between the two germline ends. The CDR3 is CASSQLQGRAFF. CDR3 nucleotide sequence: TGTGCCAGCAGCCAACTACAGGGAAGAGCTTTCTTT.